The rows below give T cell receptor beta chains drawn from one sample of a study of T cells in Graves' hyperthyroidism and ophthalmopathy. TCRdb passed the multiplex PCR reads through MiXCR, listing each CDR3 protein once. The table shows some 690,000 distinct CDR3 sequences, with 17% occurring only once. Source material: blood. The receptors were sampled from a man aged 45-65 years with Graves' hyperthyroidism. Both conserved end residues are part of each CDR3. D genes are given only for firm matches. Not every row has a clone size; where given, it reads once, few, many or a size class.

TRBJ1-4,.,.,TRBV20-1,CSANPGGINEKLFF,TGCAGTGCGAACCCGGGGGGTATAAATGAAAAACTGTTTTTT
TRBJ2-3,.,.,TRBV5-1,CASSPPTGNTDTQYF,TGCGCCAGCAGCCCCCCGACGGGGAACACAGATACGCAGTATTTT
TRBJ1-6,TRBD1,few,TRBV19,CASRGTGTYNSPLHF,TGTGCCAGTCGCGGGACAGGGACCTATAATTCACCCCTCCACTTT
TRBJ2-1,.,few,TRBV27,CASSGDLNSYNEQFF,TGTGCCAGCAGTGGGGACCTTAACTCCTACAATGAGCAGTTCTTC
TRBJ2-1,TRBD2,.,TRBV12-3/TRBV12-4,CASSLAGGGLGGGNEQFF,TGTGCCAGCAGTTTAGCTGGGGGGGGACTAGGGGGAGGGAATGAGCAGTTCTTC
TRBJ2-5,.,.,TRBV24-1,CATSGGRMGETQYF,TGTGCCACCAGTGGCGGTCGAATGGGGGAGACCCAGTACTTC
TRBJ2-7,TRBD2,few,TRBV24-1,CAAQGLAGDREQYF,TGTGCCGCCCAGGGACTAGCGGGAGACAGAGAGCAGTACTTC
TRBJ1-1,.,many,TRBV25-1,CASSEFAAMNTEAFF,TGTGCCAGCAGTGAATTCGCAGCTATGAACACTGAAGCTTTCTTT
TRBJ1-2,TRBD1,few,TRBV7-6,CASSLTGTADGYTF,TGTGCCAGCAGCCTTACCGGGACAGCTGATGGCTACACCTTC
TRBJ1-1,.,.,TRBV19,CASSFRGRRETEAFF,TGTGCCAGTAGTTTTCGTGGACGGCGGGAAACTGAAGCTTTCTTT
TRBJ1-2,.,many,TRBV12-3/TRBV12-4,CASSLAPITYGYTF,TGTGCCAGCAGTTTAGCTCCGATCACCTATGGCTACACCTTC
TRBJ2-7,.,few,TRBV4-2,CASSPRSERNSYEQYF,TGTGCCAGCAGCCCAAGAAGCGAGCGGAACTCCTACGAGCAGTACTTC
TRBJ2-7,.,.,TRBV4-1,CASTLDISYEQYF,TGCGCCAGCACCTTGGACATCTCCTACGAGCAGTACTTC
TRBJ1-2,.,many,TRBV6-5,CASSYGGDYGYTF,TGTGCCAGCAGTTACGGCGGAGACTATGGCTACACCTTC
TRBJ2-5,.,many,TRBV6-2/TRBV6-3,CASSAADGLPETQYF,TGTGCCAGCAGTGCCGCTGACGGACTGCCCGAGACCCAGTACTTC
TRBJ2-1,.,.,TRBV18,CASSPLQDTYNEQFF,TGTGCCAGCTCACCACTCCAGGACACTTACAATGAGCAGTTCTTC
TRBJ1-3,.,few,TRBV25-1,CASRGPFSGNTIYF,TGTGCCAGCAGAGGACCGTTCTCTGGAAACACCATATATTTT
TRBJ2-5,TRBD2,many,TRBV11-2,CASSFLAGGPGETQYF,TGTGCCAGCAGCTTTCTAGCGGGAGGGCCTGGAGAGACCCAGTACTTC
TRBJ2-5,TRBD2,many,TRBV7-2,CASSVSGAQETQYF,TGTGCCAGCAGCGTTAGCGGGGCCCAAGAGACCCAGTACTTC
TRBJ2-1,.,few,TRBV12-3/TRBV12-4,CASATDRNRRFF,TGTGCCAGCGCAACCGACAGGAACCGTAGGTTCTTC
TRBJ2-7,TRBD1,many,TRBV5-6,CASKKPGQGYHEQYF,TGTGCCAGCAAAAAACCGGGACAGGGTTACCACGAGCAGTACTTC
TRBJ2-5,.,many,TRBV20-1,CSAPLLDRVEETQYF,TGCAGTGCTCCCCTTTTAGACCGGGTCGAAGAGACCCAGTACTTC
TRBJ2-1,.,.,TRBV7-6,CASSLEAEDSYNEQFF,TGTGCCAGCAGCTTAGAAGCGGAGGACTCCTACAATGAGCAGTTCTTC
TRBJ2-1,TRBD2,many,TRBV7-3,CASSSGTSSGEQFF,TGTGCCAGCAGCAGCGGGACTTCTTCCGGTGAGCAGTTCTTC
TRBJ1-3,.,many,TRBV28,CASSLWAGPSGNTIYF,TGTGCCAGCAGTTTATGGGCAGGGCCCTCTGGAAACACCATATATTTT
TRBJ2-2,TRBD2,many,TRBV29-1,CSVVGSGRTGELFF,TGCAGCGTTGTGGGTAGCGGGAGAACCGGGGAGCTGTTTTTT
TRBJ2-1,TRBD2,many,TRBV2,CASTLRLAGVSFYAEQFF,TGTGCCAGCACCCTGAGGCTAGCGGGAGTTTCGTTTTATGCTGAGCAGTTCTTC
TRBJ2-3,TRBD2,many,TRBV5-1,CASSLGSSGRDTQYF,TGCGCCAGCAGCTTGGGTTCTAGCGGGAGAGATACGCAGTATTTT
TRBJ1-1,.,many,TRBV30,CAWTGIRDTEAFF,TGTGCCTGGACAGGTATTAGGGACACTGAAGCTTTCTTT
TRBJ2-1,TRBD2,many,TRBV7-6,CASSQRASGIGYNEQFF,TGTGCCAGCAGCCAGCGGGCTAGCGGTATAGGCTACAATGAGCAGTTCTTC
TRBJ1-1,TRBD1,.,TRBV5-1,CASSLGSIQGAIQDTEAFF,TGCGCCAGCAGCTTGGGGTCTATCCAGGGGGCGATTCAGGACACTGAAGCTTTCTTT
TRBJ1-6,.,many,TRBV28,CASSSHPGRENSPLHF,TGTGCCAGCAGTTCTCATCCGGGACGAGAGAATTCACCCCTCCACTTT
TRBJ2-1,.,.,TRBV19,CASSIDLGEVLNEQFF,TGTGCCAGTAGTATAGATTTGGGGGAGGTGCTCAATGAGCAGTTCTTC
TRBJ1-5,.,.,TRBV5-1,CASSLDGGSNQPQHF,TGCGCCAGCAGCTTGGACGGGGGAAGCAATCAGCCCCAGCATTTT
TRBJ2-7,.,many,TRBV20-1,CSVIPVGLYEQYF,TGCAGTGTTATCCCGGTGGGCCTCTACGAGCAGTACTTC
TRBJ2-3,TRBD2,many,TRBV27,CASSSLGAGVSDTQYF,TGTGCCAGCAGTTCCCTTGGGGCGGGAGTCTCAGATACGCAGTATTTT
TRBJ1-1,.,many,TRBV6-5,CASSYSVGAFF,TGTGCCAGCAGTTACTCCGTTGGCGCTTTCTTT
TRBJ1-2,.,many,TRBV6-5,CASSYLTATRWDYGYTF,TGTGCCAGCAGTTACCTGACCGCCACCCGATGGGACTATGGCTACACCTTC
TRBJ2-5,.,many,TRBV20-1,CSARVSGLQETQYF,TGCAGTGCTAGAGTGTCCGGCCTCCAAGAGACCCAGTACTTC
TRBJ2-5,.,many,TRBV6-1,CASRDTGAGETQYF,TGTGCCAGCAGGGACACCGGGGCCGGGGAGACCCAGTACTTC
TRBJ2-1,.,.,TRBV27,CASSSVAHKQFF,TGTGCCAGCAGTTCCGTAGCCCATAAGCAGTTCTTC
TRBJ2-1,.,.,TRBV7-9,CASLQADSYNEQFF,TGTGCCAGCCTACAGGCTGACTCCTACAATGAGCAGTTCTTC
TRBJ2-2,.,.,TRBV10-3,CAISGGHGELFF,TGTGCCATCAGTGGGGGGCACGGGGAGCTGTTTTTT